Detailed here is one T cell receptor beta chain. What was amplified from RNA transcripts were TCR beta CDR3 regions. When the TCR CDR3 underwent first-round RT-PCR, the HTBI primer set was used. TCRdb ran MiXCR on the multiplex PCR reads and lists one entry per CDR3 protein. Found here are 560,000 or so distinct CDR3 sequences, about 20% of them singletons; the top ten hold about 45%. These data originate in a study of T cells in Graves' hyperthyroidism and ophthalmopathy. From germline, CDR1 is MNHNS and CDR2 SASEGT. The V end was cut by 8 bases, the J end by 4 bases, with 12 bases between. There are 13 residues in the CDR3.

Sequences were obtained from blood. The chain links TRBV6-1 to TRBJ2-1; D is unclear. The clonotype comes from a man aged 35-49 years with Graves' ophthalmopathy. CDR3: CASSPTKYNEQFF. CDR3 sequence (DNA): TGTGCCAGCTCCCCCACGAAATACAATGAGCAGTTCTTC.